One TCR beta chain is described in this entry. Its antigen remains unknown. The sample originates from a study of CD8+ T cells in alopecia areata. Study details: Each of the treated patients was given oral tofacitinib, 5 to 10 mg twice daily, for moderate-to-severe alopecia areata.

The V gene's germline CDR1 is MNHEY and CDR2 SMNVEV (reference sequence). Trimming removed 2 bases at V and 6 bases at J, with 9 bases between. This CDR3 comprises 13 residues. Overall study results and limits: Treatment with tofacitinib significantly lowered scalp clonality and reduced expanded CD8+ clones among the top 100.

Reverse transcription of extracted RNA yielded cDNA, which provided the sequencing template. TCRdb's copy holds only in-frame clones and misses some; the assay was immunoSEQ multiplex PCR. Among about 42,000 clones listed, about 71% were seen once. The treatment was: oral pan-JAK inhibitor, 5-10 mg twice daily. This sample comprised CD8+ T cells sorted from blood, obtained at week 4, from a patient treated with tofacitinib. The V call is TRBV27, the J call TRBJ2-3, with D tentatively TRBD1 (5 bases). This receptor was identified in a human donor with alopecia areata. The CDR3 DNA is TGTGCCAGCAGTTTAAGGGGTGTGGATACGCAGTATTTT. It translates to CASSLRGVDTQYF.